Below, 15 T cell receptor beta chains from the same sample are listed, as sequenced in a study of patients and donors after allogeneic stem cell transplantation. In TCRdb, the RT-PCR reads were re-called with MiXCR into one record per CDR3 protein. Of hundreds of thousands of distinct CDR3 sequences listed, 13% to 15% are singletons. Material: blood, either unsorted or a sorted T cell fraction (not recorded which). Every receptor here comes from a human donor who was either an allogeneic HSCT recipient or a stem cell or donor lymphocyte infusion donor (not recorded which). It is not recorded whose cells these are; they may come from a transplant donor.

This clonotype was recorded a few times. The genes are TRBV3-1 and TRBJ2-1, with D perhaps being TRBD1 or TRBD2 (5 bases each). CDR1 LGHDT and CDR2 YNNKEL come from the germline V gene (reference sequence). The CDR3 consists of 16 residues. V lost 5 bases to trimming and J lost 1 base, with 15 bases between them. The CDR3 nucleotides read TGTGCCAGCAGCTCCCCAGGGAGAGCGTCCTACAATGAGCAGTTCTTC. This codes for CASSSPGRASYNEQFF.

This clonotype was observed at least ten times. This chain uses TRBV12-3 or TRBV12-4 with TRBJ1-3, with TRBD1 identical over 7 bases. The V segment lost 5 bases and the J segment 0 bases; nucleotides outside the gene matches: 4. There are 15 residues in the CDR3. The CDR3 region has the DNA TGTGCCAGCAGTAGGCGGGACAGCTCTGGAAACACCATATATTTT. It specifies CASSRRDSSGNTIYF.

The chain recombines TRBV6-1 with TRBJ1-5, with 9 bases fitting TRBD1. The J segment lost 4 bases and the V segment lost 8 bases, leaving 12 bases of the junction unmatched. The CDR3 totals 16 residues. In germline, CDR1 is MNHNS, CDR2 SASEGT. The DNA for the CDR3 is TGTGCCAGCGTGCTATCTGGGACAGGGAGGAATCAGCCCCAGCATTTT. It is translated as CASVLSGTGRNQPQHF.

This clonotype showed up just a few times. The V gene is TRBV7-2, the J gene TRBJ2-7, with D unclear. Germline assignment: CDR1 SGHTA and CDR2 FQGNSA. CDR3 length: 17 amino acids. Trimming pared 2 bases from V and 6 bases from J, leaving 23 bases between. The CDR3 loop reads CASSLRVIADPWGEQYF. As DNA, the CDR3 is TGTGCCAGCAGCTTAAGAGTGATCGCGGACCCCTGGGGCGAGCAGTACTTC. The full variable domain, with the rest looked up from reference TRBV7-2 and TRBJ2-7, is GAGVSQSPSNKVTEKGKDVELRCDPISGHTALYWYRQSLGQGLEFLIYFQGNSAPDKSGLPSDRFSAERTGGSVSTLTIQRTQQEDSAVYLCASSLRVIADPWGEQYFGPGTRLTVT.

This chain connects TRBV5-1 to TRBJ2-6, with TRBD2 matching 9 bases. The CDR3 extends over 16 amino acids. CDR1 is SGHRS and CDR2 is YFSETQ in the germline V gene. V was clipped by 3 bases and J by 12 bases; unmatched bases: 13. CDR3 sequence: CASSSMGVAGAGVLTF. The CDR3 DNA follows: TGCGCCAGCAGCTCCATGGGGGTAGCGGGGGCCGGCGTCCTGACTTTC.

The gene calls are TRBV6-2 or TRBV6-3 and TRBJ2-7; D unresolved. The CDR3 has 12 amino acids. V lost 6 bases to trimming and J lost 6 bases, with 12 bases between them. The V gene's germline CDR1 is MNHEY and CDR2 SVGEGT. As DNA, the CDR3 is TGTGCCAGCAGGAGACCAACCCTCGAGCAGTACTTC. It is translated as CASRRPTLEQYF.

This clonotype occurred a few times. The chain recombines TRBV29-1 with TRBJ2-5; possibly TRBD1 for D (6 bases). The CDR3 has 11 residues. The V gene lost 6 bases and the J gene lost 5 bases, with 10 bases spanning the gap. CDR1 is SQVTM and CDR2 is ANQGSEA in the germline V gene. In DNA, the CDR3 is TGCAGCGTCCAGGGGTGGGAGACCCAGTACTTC. Translating it yields CSVQGWETQYF.

This clonotype was observed at least ten times. The chain couples TRBV12-3 or TRBV12-4 to TRBJ2-4; 7 bases are a match to TRBD1. J was trimmed by 8 bases and V by 6 bases; bases with no gene match: 7. The CDR3 runs to 13 residues. The CDR3 sequence: CASSRGQADIQYF. The CDR3 DNA is TGTGCCAGCAGCAGAGGACAGGCGGACATTCAGTACTTC.

This clonotype occurred a few times. The rearrangement links TRBV6-2 or TRBV6-3 to TRBJ1-2; D possibly corresponds to TRBD1 (5 bases). The CDR3 contains 14 residues. Germline CDR1 reads MNHEY; CDR2 reads SVGEGT. V dropped 2 bases and J dropped 4 bases, with 11 bases sitting between them. The CDR3 nucleotides are TGTGCCAGCAGTTACGGACCAGGGTCCTATGGCTACACCTTC. The encoded protein is CASSYGPGSYGYTF.

This clonotype was found once. The chain employs TRBV7-2 and TRBJ2-5, with D uncertain. The V end lost 1 base, the J end lost 7 bases, and 7 bases lay between the germline ends. This CDR3 has 12 amino acids. The germline gives CDR1 SGHTA, CDR2 FQGNSA. The CDR3 spells CASSLGWPTQYF. The CDR3 coding sequence is TGTGCCAGCAGCTTAGGCTGGCCGACCCAGTACTTC.

This clonotype was recorded a few times. The rearrangement uses TRBV10-3 and TRBJ2-7; tentative D call: TRBD2 (7 bases). The length of the CDR3 is 14 residues. V lost 6 bases to trimming and J lost 2 bases, with 14 bases between them. Germline CDR1 reads ENHRY; CDR2 reads SYGVKD. The CDR3 DNA is TGTGCCATCAGAGGGGGTGGGGGGGCCTACGAGCAGTACTTC. It translates to CAIRGGGGAYEQYF.

The chain couples TRBV2 to TRBJ1-5, with 7 bases that match TRBD1. The V gene end was trimmed by 6 bases and the J gene end by 5 bases; junction bases not matched to a gene: 10. The CDR3 sequence is 15 residues long. Germline V CDR1 and CDR2: SNHLY, FYNNEI. CDR3: CASRVTGASDQPQHF. The CDR3 region has the DNA TGTGCCAGCAGGGTCACAGGGGCCTCGGATCAGCCCCAGCATTTT.

This clonotype rates as medium-sized. This chain links TRBV3-1 with TRBJ2-3; 13 nucleotides match TRBD2. V shed 4 bases, J shed 2 bases, and the junction held 9 bases outside the gene matches. CDR3 length: 18 amino acids. The germline V gene has CDR1 LGHDT and CDR2 YNNKEL (reference sequence). DNA of the CDR3: TGTGCCAGCAGCCCTGCCTGGGGACTAGCGGGGTACACAGATACGCAGTATTTT. Amino acids: CASSPAWGLAGYTDTQYF.

This clonotype was observed a handful of times. The V call is TRBV4-3, the J call TRBJ1-6, with D hard to call. CDR1 LGHNA and CDR2 YSLEER come from the germline V gene. Trimming took 3 bases from V and 10 from J, leaving 22 bases between them. This CDR3 comprises 17 residues. The CDR3 loop reads CASSQGEIGGYGSPLHF. The CDR3 DNA reads TGCGCCAGCAGCCAGGGAGAGATAGGAGGGTACGGATCACCCCTCCACTTT.

This clonotype was counted a few times. The chain is built from TRBV7-9 and TRBJ1-5; D gene uncertain. Germline CDR1 reads SEHNR; CDR2 reads FQNEAQ (reference sequence). The V and J ends lost 0 bases and 2 bases respectively, with 8 bases between them. This CDR3 has 15 amino acids. CDR3 region: CASSLASGGNQPQHF. CDR3 DNA sequence: TGTGCCAGCAGCTTAGCGTCGGGCGGCAATCAGCCCCAGCATTTT.